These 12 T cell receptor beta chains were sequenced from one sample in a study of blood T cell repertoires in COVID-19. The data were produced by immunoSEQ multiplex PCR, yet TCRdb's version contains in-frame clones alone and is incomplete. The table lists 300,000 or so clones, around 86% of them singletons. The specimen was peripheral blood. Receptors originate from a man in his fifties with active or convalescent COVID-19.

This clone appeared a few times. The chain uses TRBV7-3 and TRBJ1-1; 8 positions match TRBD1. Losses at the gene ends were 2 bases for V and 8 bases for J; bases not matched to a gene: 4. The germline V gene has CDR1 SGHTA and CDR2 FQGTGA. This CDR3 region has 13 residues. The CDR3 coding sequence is TGTGCCAGCAGCTTAGACAGGGGTAGGGAAGCTTTCTTT. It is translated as CASSLDRGREAFF.

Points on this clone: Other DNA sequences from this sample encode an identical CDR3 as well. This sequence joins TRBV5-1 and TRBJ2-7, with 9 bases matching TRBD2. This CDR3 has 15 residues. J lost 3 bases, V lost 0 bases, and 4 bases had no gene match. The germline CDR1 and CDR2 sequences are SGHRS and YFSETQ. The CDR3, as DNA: TGCGCCAGCAGCTTGGTAGCGGGGGCGTTCTACGAGCAGTACTTC. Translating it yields CASSLVAGAFYEQYF.

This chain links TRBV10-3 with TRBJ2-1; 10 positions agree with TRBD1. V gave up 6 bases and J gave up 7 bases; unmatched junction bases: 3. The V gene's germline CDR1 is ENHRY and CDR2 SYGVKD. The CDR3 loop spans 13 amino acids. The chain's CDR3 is CAIRTGGPNEQFF. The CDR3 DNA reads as TGTGCCATCAGGACAGGGGGCCCAAATGAGCAGTTCTTC.

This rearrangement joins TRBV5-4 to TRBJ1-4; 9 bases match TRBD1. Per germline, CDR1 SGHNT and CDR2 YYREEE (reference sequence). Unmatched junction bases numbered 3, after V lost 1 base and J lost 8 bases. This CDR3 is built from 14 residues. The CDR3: CASSLTGGNEKLFF. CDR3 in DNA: TGTGCCAGCAGCTTGACAGGGGGCAACGAAAAACTGTTTTTT.

CDR3 nucleotide sequence: TGTGCCAGCCGTGGGACTAGCGGGGGGTCCCACTACAATGAGCAGTTCTTC. This gives the protein CASRGTSGGSHYNEQFF. The chain employs TRBV27 and TRBJ2-1, with 15 bases identical to TRBD2. The V and J ends lost 8 bases and 3 bases, in that order; junction bases with no gene match: 8. Germline V gene lookup returns CDR1 MNHEY and CDR2 SMNVEV (reference sequence). The CDR3 has 17 residues.

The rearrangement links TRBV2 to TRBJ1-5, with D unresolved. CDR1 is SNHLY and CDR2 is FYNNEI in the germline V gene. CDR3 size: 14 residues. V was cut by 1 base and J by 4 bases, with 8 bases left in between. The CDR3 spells CASSEVSGNQPQHF. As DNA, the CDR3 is TGTGCCAGCAGTGAAGTATCGGGGAATCAGCCCCAGCATTTT.

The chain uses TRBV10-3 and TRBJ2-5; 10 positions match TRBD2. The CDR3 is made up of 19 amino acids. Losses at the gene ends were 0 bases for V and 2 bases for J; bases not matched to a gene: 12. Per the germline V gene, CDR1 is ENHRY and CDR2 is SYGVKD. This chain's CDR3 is CAISESITTASGGQETQYF. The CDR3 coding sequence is TGTGCCATCAGTGAGTCTATTACGACCGCTAGCGGGGGACAAGAGACCCAGTACTTC.

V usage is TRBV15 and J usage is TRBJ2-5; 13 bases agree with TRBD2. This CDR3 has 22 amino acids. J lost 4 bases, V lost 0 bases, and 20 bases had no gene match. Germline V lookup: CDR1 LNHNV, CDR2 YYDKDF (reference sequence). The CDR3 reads CATSRDLESGRTSGGFPETQYF. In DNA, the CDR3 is TGTGCCACCAGCAGAGATCTGGAATCGGGTCGGACTAGCGGGGGTTTCCCAGAGACCCAGTACTTC. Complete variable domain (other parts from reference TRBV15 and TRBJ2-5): DAMVIQNPRYQVTQFGKPVTLSCSQTLNHNVMYWYQQKSSQAPKLLFHYYDKDFNNEADTPDNFQSRRPNTSFCFLDIRSPGLGDTAMYLCATSRDLESGRTSGGFPETQYFGPGTRLLVL.

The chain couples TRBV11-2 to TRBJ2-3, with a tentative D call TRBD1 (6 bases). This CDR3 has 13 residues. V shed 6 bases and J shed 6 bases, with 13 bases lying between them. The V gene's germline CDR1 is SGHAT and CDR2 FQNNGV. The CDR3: CASRPQGTDTQYF. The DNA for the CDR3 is TGTGCCAGCAGACCACAGGGTACGGATACGCAGTATTTT.

CDR3 loop: CASSQGLGTEAFF. CDR3 sequence (DNA): TGTGCCAGTAGTCAGGGTCTTGGCACTGAAGCTTTCTTT. The chain links TRBV19 to TRBJ1-1; D may be TRBD1 (5 bases). Germline CDR1 reads LNHDA; CDR2 reads SQIVND (reference sequence). Trimming removed 5 bases from V and 4 bases from J, with 11 bases in between. This CDR3 is 13 amino acids long.

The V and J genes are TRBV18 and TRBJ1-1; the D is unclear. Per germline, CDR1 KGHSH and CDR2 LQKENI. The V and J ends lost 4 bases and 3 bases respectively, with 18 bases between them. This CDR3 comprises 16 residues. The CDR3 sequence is CASSLTSAWEDTEAFF. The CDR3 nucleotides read TGTGCCAGCTCACTTACAAGTGCCTGGGAGGACACTGAAGCTTTCTTT.

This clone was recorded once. CDR3: CASSESLGQGAQPQHF. The CDR3 DNA reads TGCGCCAGCAGTGAGTCTCTTGGACAGGGGGCACAGCCCCAGCATTTT. The chain has TRBV10-2 and TRBJ1-5; 11 nucleotides line up with TRBD1. From germline, CDR1 is WSHSY and CDR2 SAAADI. The trim removed 0 bases at V and 7 bases at J, leaving 5 bases unmatched. The CDR3 consists of 16 residues.